The sample holds a few counts of the clone carrying this TCR beta chain. What it binds is unknown. With a much larger clone just one base away, this may be a read error. TCRdb passed the 5' RACE reads through MiXCR, listing each CDR3 protein once. The sample yields 15,000 or so distinct CDR3 sequences, approximately 4.5% seen once. Documented time point: sample taken at primary tumor resection. Samples were donated by 72 untreated early-stage non-small cell lung cancer patients. Sequencing was performed on whole RNA extracted from tumor and nontumor lung tissue, or from frozen PBMC, and the material was left unsorted. This specimen belongs to a study of spatial heterogeneity in lung cancer. The wider study: On average, each unique TCR and UMI combination appeared more than ten times in raw reads. Overall study findings and caveats: Tumor mutation counts were tracked by expanded intratumoral alpha and beta TCR counts.

Germline V gene data show CDR1 as MNHEY and CDR2 as SMNVEV (reference sequence). The CDR3 has 13 residues. This TCR was recovered from a female donor with early-stage non-small cell lung cancer. The gene calls are TRBV27 and TRBJ1-3; possible D gene TRBD1, 5 bases. The source material was lung tumor tissue, sampled at surgery. This CDR3 reads CASRRGSGNTKYF. CDR3 DNA sequence: TGTGCCTCACGAAGGGGTTCTGGAAACACCAAATATTTT.